Following are 13 T cell receptor beta chains from one sample sequenced in a study of shared clonotypes between healthy human individuals. Profiling relied on immunoSEQ multiplex PCR, and the TCRdb table lists in-frame clones only, not all of them. The sample carries 1.4 million or so clones, 98% recorded once. Sequencing was done on a sample of naive CD4+ T cells sorted from blood. The sample's subset: CD45RA+ positively selected. The receptors come from a man aged 25-45 years in good health.

V usage is TRBV2 and J usage is TRBJ2-1; D gene ambiguous. The CDR3 extends over 11 amino acids. Germline V gene data show CDR1 as SNHLY and CDR2 as FYNNEI. V was pared by 6 bases and J by 8 bases, with 8 bases between. The CDR3 spells CASRDGYEQFF. The CDR3 DNA is TGTGCCAGCAGGGACGGATATGAGCAGTTCTTC.

The chain combines TRBV9 with TRBJ2-3, with D possibly TRBD2 on 6 matching bases. The CDR3 totals 15 residues. Trimming left V 3 bases short and J 3 bases short, with 14 bases between. The V gene's germline CDR1 is SGDLS and CDR2 YYNGEE. The CDR3 coding sequence is TGTGCCAGCAGCGGAAGCTCCCGGGGGACAGATACGCAGTATTTT. It encodes CASSGSSRGTDTQYF.

V is TRBV7-9 and J is TRBJ2-5, with a tentative D call TRBD2 (6 bases). The germline CDR1 and CDR2 sequences are SEHNR and FQNEAQ (reference sequence). The CDR3 consists of 15 residues. Trimming left V 5 bases short and J 5 bases short, with 18 bases between. This chain's CDR3 is CASSTRGGAEETQYF. The CDR3 region has the DNA TGTGCCAGCAGCACCCGTGGCGGGGCGGAGGAGACCCAGTACTTC.

On this clone: The identical CDR3 is also encoded by other nucleotide sequences in the sample. The CDR3 sequence is CASSLESLSYEQYF. Written as DNA, the CDR3 is TGCGCCAGCAGCTTGGAAAGTCTCTCCTACGAGCAGTACTTC. V and J are TRBV5-1 and TRBJ2-7, with D unclear. The V end was cut by 0 bases, the J end by 0 bases, with 7 bases between. The CDR3 sequence is 14 residues long. The germline gives CDR1 SGHRS, CDR2 YFSETQ.

This sequence joins TRBV14 and TRBJ2-1; no clear D. Germline CDR1 and CDR2: SGHDN and FVKESK. CDR3 size: 12 residues. V was cut by 1 base and J by 6 bases, with 4 bases left in between. CDR3 bases: TGTGCCAGCAGCCAAGTGAGCAATGAGCAGTTCTTC. Its translation is CASSQVSNEQFF.

The chain links TRBV2 to TRBJ2-3; 7 bases are shared with TRBD1. Germline CDR1 SNHLY, CDR2 FYNNEI. The V and J ends lost 10 bases and 2 bases, in that order; junction bases with no gene match: 12. The CDR3 extends over 15 amino acids. The CDR3 is CATGKEGQLTDTQYF. The CDR3 nucleotides are TGTGCCACTGGGAAAGAGGGACAGCTCACAGATACGCAGTATTTT.

This chain's CDR3 is CASSTSPGDWEQYF. CDR3 nucleotides: TGCGCCAGCAGCACAAGCCCAGGGGATTGGGAGCAGTACTTC. The rearrangement joins TRBV5-1 to TRBJ2-7, with D tentatively TRBD1 (6 bases). This CDR3 is 14 amino acids long. V shed 4 bases and J shed 7 bases, with 18 bases lying between them. Per the germline V gene, CDR1 is SGHRS and CDR2 is YFSETQ.

The J gene is TRBJ2-7, the V gene TRBV5-1, with 11 bases that match TRBD2. The V segment lost 4 bases and the J segment 6 bases; nucleotides outside the gene matches: 6. Germline loops: CDR1 SGHRS, CDR2 YFSETQ. The CDR3 is 14 residues long. CDR3 bases: TGCGCCAGCAGCCCGGGACTAGCGGTGAGCGAGCAGTACTTC. This gives the protein CASSPGLAVSEQYF.

The chain couples TRBV28 to TRBJ2-1; 8 bases agree with TRBD2. The V segment lost 3 bases and the J segment 1 base; nucleotides outside the gene matches: 8. CDR3 length: 17 residues. The V gene's germline CDR1 is MDHEN and CDR2 SYDVKM. The CDR3 nucleotides read TGTGCCAGCAGTTTTCCTCGACTAGCGCAGTCCTACAATGAGCAGTTCTTC. Its protein is CASSFPRLAQSYNEQFF.

The rearrangement links TRBV28 to TRBJ2-5, with a tentative D call TRBD2 (7 bases). Germline CDR1 and CDR2: MDHEN and SYDVKM. The CDR3 is made up of 14 amino acids. V was pared by 7 bases and J by 0 bases, with 12 bases between. For the CDR3, the DNA is TGTGCCAGCACCGAGGGGGGGGACCAAGAGACCCAGTACTTC. This gives the protein CASTEGGDQETQYF.

The V and J genes are TRBV5-1 and TRBJ2-7; perhaps TRBD1 as D (6 bases). Trimming cost V 1 base and J 5 bases, with 16 bases left between them. The germline CDR1 and CDR2 sequences are SGHRS and YFSETQ. The CDR3 length is 15 residues. The CDR3, as DNA: TGCGCCAGCAGCTTGCCTAACCGGGACATTCACGAGCAGTACTTC. It is translated as CASSLPNRDIHEQYF.

The J gene is TRBJ2-5, the V gene TRBV5-6; 12 nucleotides line up with TRBD2. The CDR3 loop spans 15 amino acids. V lost 2 bases and J lost 4; bases outside the gene matches: 3. Germline-derived CDR1 and CDR2 are SGHDT and YYEEEE. The DNA for the CDR3 is TGTGCCAGCAGCTTCCGACTAGCGGGAGCAGAGACCCAGTACTTC. Translated: CASSFRLAGAETQYF.

With respect to this clone: Within the sample, other DNA sequences also encode this same CDR3. The J gene is TRBJ2-5, the V gene TRBV9; D not resolved. Trimming left V 0 bases short and J 2 bases short, with 8 bases between. This CDR3 has 14 amino acids. Germline V gene lookup returns CDR1 SGDLS and CDR2 YYNGEE. This CDR3 is CASSVAARQETQYF. In nucleotides, the CDR3 is TGTGCCAGCAGCGTAGCGGCCAGGCAAGAGACCCAGTACTTC.